The present TCR beta chain was sequenced within a study of cytomegalovirus exposure and HLA in healthy donors. The wider study: Earlier sequencing of 150 million to 200 million T cells yielded fewer than 140 million unique TCR beta sequences.

Germline CDR1 SGHTS, CDR2 YDEGEE. The J segment lost 2 bases and the V segment lost 0 bases, leaving 5 bases of the junction unmatched. The CDR3 has 16 residues. Both 60 Vbeta primers and 13 Jbeta primers went into the PCR. Measured with immunoSEQ multiplex PCR; TCRdb has only the in-frame clones, and not every one. The data hold some 80,000 clones, with 60% to 85% observed a single time. The receptor was derived from a man between 35 and 55 years old in good health and CMV-seronegative. What was sequenced was PBMCs. The chain carries TRBV5-8 and TRBJ2-3; 8 bases align to TRBD1. In DNA, the CDR3 is TGTGCCAGCAGCTTGGCCGGGACAGGAATCACAGATACGCAGTATTTT. It translates to CASSLAGTGITDTQYF.